This TCR beta chain is drawn from a study of cytomegalovirus exposure and HLA in healthy donors. The CDR3 spans 16 residues. Germline V gene sequence: CDR1 LNHDA, CDR2 SQIVND (reference sequence). Trimming cost V 3 bases and J 4 bases; bases outside gene matches: 8. Details on this clone: Antigen unknown.

Study observations and caveats: In an earlier analysis, most TCR beta V segments were productive about 90% or about 30% of the time. Both high specificity and high sensitivity reportedly marked the classifier's diagnosis of cytomegalovirus status.

PCR was performed using 60 Vbeta and 13 Jbeta primers. Libraries were prepared by immunoSEQ multiplex PCR; TCRdb keeps only in-frame clonotypes and omits some of them. The sample lists approximately 150,000 clones, roughly 75% occurring once. The source of this sequence is a man aged 40-50 years in good health and CMV-seronegative. Sequencing was carried out using PBMCs. The genes are TRBV19 and TRBJ1-1; 10 bases are a match to TRBD1. The CDR3 sequence is CASSIGQGVMGTEAFF. The CDR3 DNA reads TGTGCCAGTAGTATCGGACAGGGGGTGATGGGCACTGAAGCTTTCTTT.